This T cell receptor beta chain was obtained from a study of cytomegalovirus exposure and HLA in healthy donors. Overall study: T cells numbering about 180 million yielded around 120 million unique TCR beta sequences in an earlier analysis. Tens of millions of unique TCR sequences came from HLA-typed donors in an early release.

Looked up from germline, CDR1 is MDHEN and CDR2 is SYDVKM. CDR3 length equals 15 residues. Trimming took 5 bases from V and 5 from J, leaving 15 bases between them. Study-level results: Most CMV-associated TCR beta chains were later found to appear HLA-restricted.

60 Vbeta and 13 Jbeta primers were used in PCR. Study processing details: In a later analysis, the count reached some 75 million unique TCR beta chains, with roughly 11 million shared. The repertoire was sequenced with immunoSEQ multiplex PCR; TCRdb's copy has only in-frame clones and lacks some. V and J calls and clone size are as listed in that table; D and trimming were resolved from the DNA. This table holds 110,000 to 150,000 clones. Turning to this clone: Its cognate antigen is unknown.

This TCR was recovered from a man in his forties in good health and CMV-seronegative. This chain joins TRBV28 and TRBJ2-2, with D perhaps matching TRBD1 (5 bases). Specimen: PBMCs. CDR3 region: CASSTSQAGTGELFF. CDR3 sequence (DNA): TGTGCCAGCAGTACCTCCCAGGCAGGGACCGGGGAGCTGTTTTTT.